This T cell receptor beta chain emerged from a study of T cells in Graves' hyperthyroidism and ophthalmopathy. Notes on the study in general: In the blood, most expanded thyroid clonotypes above 0.001 appeared as well.

The study left out patients who had uncontrolled infection, other autoimmune disease, pregnancy or lactation. TCR beta CDR3 regions were amplified from RNA transcripts. The HTBI primer set served for first-round RT-PCR of the TCR CDR3. TCRdb re-called the multiplex PCR reads through MiXCR, storing one row per CDR3 protein. The table includes about 610,000 distinct CDR3 sequences, roughly 15% detected once. From germline, CDR1 is LNHNV and CDR2 YYDKDF (reference sequence). V lost 5 bases, J lost 6 bases, and 20 bases lay in between. The CDR3 totals 15 residues. There are many counts of this clonotype. Its matching antigen is unknown.

The TCR was taken from a woman aged 40 to 50 with Graves' ophthalmopathy. The chain joins TRBV15 to TRBJ2-7; D may match TRBD1 or TRBD2 (5 bases each). The material sequenced was blood. The CDR3 nucleotides are TGTGCCACCAGCCGGGACCGGGACCACGGTACCGAGCAGTACTTC. Translating gives CATSRDRDHGTEQYF.